The sequence of this T cell receptor (beta chain) was determined in a study of PD-1 blockade in classical Hodgkin lymphoma. Study as a whole: Patients were dosed intravenously with nivolumab at 3 mg/kg every 2 weeks.

The repertoire was sequenced with immunoSEQ multiplex PCR; TCRdb's copy has only in-frame clones and lacks some. This table holds 32,000 or so clones, roughly nine tenths found once. Stated time point: cycle 4 day 1 (C4D1), after five to seven weeks of nivolumab. After autologous stem cell transplantation all patients relapsed, and prior brentuximab vedotin exposure differed between cohorts. The CD4+ T cells used were purified from thawed PBMCs through magnetic negative selection. Study results and caveats: Later analyses included only patients treated at least 1 year post-ASCT. At C4D1, TCR diversity had climbed significantly for CD4+ cells, though not for CD8+ cells.

About this clone: The antigen remains undetermined.

After removal of 8 bases from V and 5 bases from J, the junction contained 8 bases not matched to a gene. The CDR3 runs 13 residues. Germline assignment: CDR1 MNHEY and CDR2 SMNVEV (reference sequence). The clonotype was recovered from a human donor with classical Hodgkin lymphoma. The sample consisted of CD4+ T cells from blood, taken before the fourth cycle of nivolumab. The genes are TRBV27 and TRBJ2-5; 7 nucleotides match TRBD2. This CDR3 is CASRRGSGETQYF. The CDR3 nucleotides are TGTGCCAGCCGACGCGGGAGTGGTGAGACCCAGTACTTC.